A selection of T cell receptor beta chains follows, all from one sample in a study of blood T cell repertoires in COVID-19. Generated by immunoSEQ multiplex PCR, the TCRdb table keeps only in-frame clones and is missing some. The sample contains hundreds of thousands of clones, around 90% of which appear only once. Input material: peripheral blood. These receptors were taken from a man in his 60s who had recovered from COVID-19. CDR3s include the opening cysteine and the closing phenylalanine or tryptophan.

>TRBJ2-7|TRBV13
CASSRGARGSYEQYF
>TRBJ1-2|TRBV12-3/TRBV12-4
CASRPAQVYGYTF
>TRBJ2-2|TRBV11-2
CASSLEFSAGELFF
>TRBJ2-5|TRBV24-1
CATSGGTGTSETQYF
>TRBJ2-5|TRBV2
CASSEPHRVRYETQYF
>TRBJ2-7|TRBV12-5
CASGLVTSGNSYEQYF
>TRBJ2-5|TRBV19
CASSGVLGEVGTQYF
>TRBJ1-1|TRBV10-3
CATGQILMNTEAFF
>TRBJ1-6|TRBV19
CASLDGGLGSPLHF
>TRBJ2-7|TRBV4-1
CASSQDRTETYEQYF
>TRBJ2-3|TRBV9
CASSVALGGTDTQYF
>TRBJ2-2|TRBV3-1/TRBV3-2
CASRRKAGGELFF
>TRBJ1-4|TRBV2
CASKPGQINEKLFF
>TRBJ2-1|TRBV7-7
CASSPALGGVYNEQFF
>TRBJ2-3|TRBV9
CASSFSSTQYF
>TRBJ1-6|TRBV5-1
CASSLGETAGALHF